This T cell receptor beta chain was sequenced for a study of identical twins. This clonotype was counted ten times or more. CDR1 and CDR2 (germline): LGHDT, YNNKEL (reference sequence). The CDR3 runs to 14 residues. Trimming left V 1 base short and J 1 base short, with 6 bases between. TCRdb independently ran MiXCR on the 5' RACE reads; one entry per CDR3 protein. Among 450,000 or so distinct CDR3 sequences listed, approximately 24% were seen once. The data also belong to a second study, concerning T cells expressing NK-cell markers. This second study says: CD8+ T cells in six or seven donors included dominant NKG2C+ clonotypes at roughly 1.0-7.5%.

This receptor was identified in a woman in her late teens or twenties in good health. The chain combines TRBV3-1 with TRBJ2-3; D possibly corresponds to TRBD2 (5 bases). The specimen was CD4+ T cells sorted from blood. This CDR3 reads CASSQVGGTDTQYF. The CDR3 DNA sequence: TGTGCCAGCAGCCAAGTCGGGGGCACAGATACGCAGTATTTT.